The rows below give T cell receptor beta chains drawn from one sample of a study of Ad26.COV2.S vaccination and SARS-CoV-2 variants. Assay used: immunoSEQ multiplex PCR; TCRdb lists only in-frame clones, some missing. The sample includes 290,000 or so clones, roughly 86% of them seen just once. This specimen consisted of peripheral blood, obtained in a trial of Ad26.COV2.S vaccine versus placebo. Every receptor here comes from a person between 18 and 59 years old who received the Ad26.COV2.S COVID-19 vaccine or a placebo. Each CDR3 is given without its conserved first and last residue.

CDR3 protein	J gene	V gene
ASRGQGRYSNQPQH	TRBJ1-5	TRBV27
ASSQSPQGYEQY	TRBJ2-7	TRBV16
ASSLGGLNRDTQY	TRBJ2-3	TRBV5-5
ASSLAVMGMMNTEAF	TRBJ1-1	TRBV5-4
ASSEGPDYGYT	TRBJ1-2	TRBV2
ASRGTVSNYGYT	TRBJ1-2	TRBV11-2
ASSSPQSGSFGYT	TRBJ1-2	TRBV7-9
ASSLDSTNTGELF	TRBJ2-2	TRBV7-9
ATSDSSSGGAFGELF	TRBJ2-2	TRBV24-1
ASSSGTTSTDTQY	TRBJ2-3	TRBV7-9
ASSVDRGANTEAF	TRBJ1-1	TRBV2
AISESTSGSIDTQY	TRBJ2-3	TRBV10-3
SASAPETQY	TRBJ2-5	TRBV20-1
ASSETLVAGELF	TRBJ2-2	TRBV2
ASSIAGVIDNEQF	TRBJ2-1	TRBV5-1
ASRASAVAGNTIY	TRBJ1-3	TRBV4-3
ASSPDLGETQY	TRBJ2-5	TRBV18
ASSLALAGAIEAF	TRBJ1-1	TRBV7-2
ASKGTGVTNEKLF	TRBJ1-4	TRBV19
ASIRGIGTNYGYT	TRBJ1-2	TRBV6-5
ASSLDGSSYEQY	TRBJ2-7	TRBV5-1
ASSWDGGELF	TRBJ2-2	TRBV7-3
ASRPSSGGSTDTQY	TRBJ2-3	TRBV10-3
ASSNYYEQY	TRBJ2-7	TRBV5-1
ASSQEGGSHNYGYT	TRBJ1-2	TRBV4-3
ASSSPGPWDGYT	TRBJ1-2	TRBV6-2/TRBV6-3
ASSLGQGRFSGNTIY	TRBJ1-3	TRBV13
ASSLGAGGPLVTDTQY	TRBJ2-3	TRBV11-3